This T cell receptor beta chain was observed in a study of human T cells and chemical hapten exposure. Study summary: An area of 2 cm by approximately 2 cm on upper inner arm skin received 2% DPC for sensitization.

The table lists this clonotype with a few counts. Time point specified: patch test 2, 6 weeks after DPC sensitization. Stated treatment: therapeutic diphenylcyclopropenone sensitization with weekly scalp DPC. One entry per CDR3 protein, called by TCRdb with MiXCR from the RACE reads. The data contain about 50,000 distinct CDR3 sequences, less than 10% of them singletons. Looked up from germline, CDR1 is SEHNR and CDR2 is FQNEAQ (reference sequence). The V end lost 1 base, the J end lost 0 bases, and 14 bases lay between the germline ends. The CDR3 is made up of 17 amino acids. The source was whole blood, collected in connection with sensitization to the hapten diphenylcyclopropenone (DPC). The chain combines TRBV7-9 with TRBJ2-3; D perhaps matches TRBD1 (5 bases). This sequence was found in a woman in her forties or fifties with alopecia areata. Some clones in this sample may be carry-over from other donors' samples. DNA for the CDR3: TGTGCCAGCAGCTTAGGCTGGGGCAGCACTAGCACAGATACGCAGTATTTT. The encoded protein is CASSLGWGSTSTDTQYF.